Sequencing of this T cell receptor (beta chain) was carried out in a study of T cells in women clearing cervical HPV infection. About the research overall: HLA type stays a possible confounder, typing being limited.

In the case of this clone: The sequenced fragment ends 3 residues before the CDR3 boundary, so the rest is inferred from the germline J gene.

The CDR3 consists of 13 residues. Trimming removed 6 bases from V and 4 bases from J, with 10 bases in between. Germline V CDR1 and CDR2: SGHTA, FQGNSA. Sequencing was performed with immunoSEQ multiplex PCR; in TCRdb, only in-frame clones are kept and a portion is missing. This sample's table has some 11,000 clones. The source is a woman aged 18-70 years with a cervical HPV16 infection that either progressed to CIN3+ or cleared (not recorded which). The rearrangement joins TRBV7-2 to TRBJ1-3; D possibly corresponds to TRBD1 (5 bases). Input material: blood buffy coat. The sequenced CDR3 bases are TGTGCCAGCAGTTCGGGACTCGGAAACACC. Its translation is CASSSGLGNT. The entire CDR3 sequence reads CASSSGLGNTIYF.